This TCR beta chain comes out of a study of T cells in Graves' hyperthyroidism and ophthalmopathy (dated by TCRdb to between 2018 and 2021). A note on the overall study: Peripheral blood was sampled at the time of initial diagnosis, prior to any treatment. In roughly six Graves' hyperthyroidism patients, the study also compared T-cell repertoires from thyroid tissue with T-cell repertoires from blood. To identify distinguishing TCR V-J signatures, a discovery cohort of around 100 patients was used, comprising 40 to 45 with Graves' ophthalmopathy and some 60 with stable Graves' hyperthyroidism. Whether ophthalmopathy could be predicted prospectively was tested in an independent validation cohort made up of under 20 hyperthyroidism patients plus 17 patients who later progressed to ophthalmopathy. Once sampling was done, hyperthyroidism patients were given methimazole at a starting dose of 30 mg daily, whereas ophthalmopathy patients were given high-dose intravenous methylprednisolone. TCR Vbeta CDR3 sequencing of around 130 peripheral blood samples (over 40 ophthalmopathy, 75 or so hyperthyroidism and some 17 progressor patients) is reported in the paper. For training and testing, the 100 patients in the discovery cohort were randomly divided in a 7:3 ratio.

This clonotype showed up many times. What this receptor recognizes is not known. No base qualities exist here, and no much larger clone lies one base off it. On the study overall, not on this receptor specifically: During validation, the model predicted progression to ophthalmopathy a median of roughly 7.1 months ahead of onset, with almost 71% sensitivity and 72.22% specificity. A model built on a 13 V-J signature distinguished ophthalmopathy from stable hyperthyroidism, reaching around 88% sensitivity and about 81% specificity in cross-validation and 80%/75% in testing. Sample size was not statistically predetermined, and investigators were not blinded to group allocation. Most expanded thyroid clonotypes (frequency above 0.001) were also detected in blood, a finding suggesting that blood repertoires may reflect thyroid immune responses.

Stable Graves' hyperthyroidism was defined as the absence of progression to ophthalmopathy over 18 months of follow-up. The hyperthyroidism patients were between 18 and 65 years old and newly diagnosed, with a disease duration of less than 2 months. Patients with uncontrolled infections, other autoimmune diseases, pregnancy or lactation were excluded. Diagnoses were established on the basis of clinical symptoms, serum thyroxine and TRAb, thyroid ultrasound, and orbital computed tomography. PBMCs were separated from around 9.1 ml of fresh peripheral blood using Ficoll-Paque density gradient centrifugation. Trizol reagent was used to extract total RNA, and RNA quality was then checked on an Agilent 2100 Bioanalyzer. The TCR beta CDR3 regions were amplified from the RNA transcripts. The TCR CDR3 was subjected to a first round of RT-PCR using the HTBI primer set and the Qiagen OneStep RT-PCR kit. Libraries were constructed in a second round of multiplex PCR, after which size selection and purification were performed. Libraries were sequenced paired-end with 100 bp reads on an Illumina HiSeq2000. The paper's processing steps were these. SOAPnuke was used to process the raw data, removing reads that contained adapters or uncalled bases, had a mean Phred below 15, or lacked an exact match to the constant primer or identifier. High-quality paired reads were merged with COPE v1.2.5, and unique nucleotide sequences were defined as clonotypes. MiTCR v1.1 was used to align the clonotypes against IMGT TRBV, TRBD and TRBJ reference segments. Analysis was restricted to V-J combinations with a frequency above 0.0001, which covered just over 98% of repertoires. The TCS score was defined as the ratio of F50 (clonal expansion) to E x V (chaos), calculated using BLOSUM62-based TCRdist between CDR3 peptides within each V-J. Welch's t-statistics and random forest reduced some 510 V-J features to fewer than 15, which were used in a naive Bayes classifier (R e1071). The public reads were reanalyzed by TCRdb: fastp trimming at Q25, MiXCR alignment, in-frame beta chains only. Identical CDR3 protein sequences are pooled into one entry, listed with their most common genes and DNA. It is TCRdb's table, rather than the study itself, that gives the V and J calls and clone size. The sample records more than 450,000 distinct CDR3 sequences, 13% to 15% of which are singletons. The ten largest clones represent about 14% of the sample.

Between the V and J ends, shortened by 4 bases and 3 bases respectively, the junction contains 13 bases. The CDR3 has 13 amino acids, counting the end cysteine and phenylalanine. Just the 39-base CDR3 DNA is kept, in frame starting at base 1. The germline V gene (reference sequence) yields DFQATT for CDR1 and SNEGSKA for CDR2. The receptor chain draws on TRBV20-1 and TRBJ2-7, with no reliable assignment of the D segment. Material: blood. The clonotype originates from a middle-aged woman with Graves' hyperthyroidism. The bases read TGCAGTGCTACTAGGGTCACAGACTACGAGCAGTACTTC. Its amino acids are CSATRVTDYEQYF.